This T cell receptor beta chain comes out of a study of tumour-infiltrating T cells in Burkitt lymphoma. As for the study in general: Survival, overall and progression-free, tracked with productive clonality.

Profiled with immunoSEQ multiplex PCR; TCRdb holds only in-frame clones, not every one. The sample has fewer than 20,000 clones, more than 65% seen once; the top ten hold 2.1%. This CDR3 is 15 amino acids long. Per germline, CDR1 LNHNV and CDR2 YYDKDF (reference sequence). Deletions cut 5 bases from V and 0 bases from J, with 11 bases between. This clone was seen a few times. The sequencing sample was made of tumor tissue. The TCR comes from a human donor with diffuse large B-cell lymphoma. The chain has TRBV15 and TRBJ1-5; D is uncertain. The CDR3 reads CATSVGRLSNQPQHF. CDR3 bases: TGTGCCACCAGCGTAGGACGTCTTAGCAATCAGCCCCAGCATTTT. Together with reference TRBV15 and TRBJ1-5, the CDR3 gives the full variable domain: DAMVIQNPRYQVTQFGKPVTLSCSQTLNHNVMYWYQQKSSQAPKLLFHYYDKDFNNEADTPDNFQSRRPNTSFCFLDIRSPGLGDTAMYLCATSVGRLSNQPQHFGDGTRLSIL.